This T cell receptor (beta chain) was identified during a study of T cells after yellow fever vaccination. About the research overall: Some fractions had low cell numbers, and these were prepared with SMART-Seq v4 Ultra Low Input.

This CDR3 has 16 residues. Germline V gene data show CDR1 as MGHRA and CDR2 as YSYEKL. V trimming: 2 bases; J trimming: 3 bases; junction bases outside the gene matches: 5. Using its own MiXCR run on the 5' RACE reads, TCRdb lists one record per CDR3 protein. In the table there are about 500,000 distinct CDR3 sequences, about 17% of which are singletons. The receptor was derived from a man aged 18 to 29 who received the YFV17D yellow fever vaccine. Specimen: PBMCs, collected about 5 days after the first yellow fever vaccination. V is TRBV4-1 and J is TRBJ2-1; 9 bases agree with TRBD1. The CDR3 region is CASSQPRDRVYNEQFF. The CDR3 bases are TGCGCCAGCAGCCAACCCCGGGACAGGGTCTACAATGAGCAGTTCTTC.